This T cell receptor beta chain was sequenced during a study of T cell clonotyping in hematopoietic cell transplantation. CDR1 and CDR2 (germline): MNHEY, SVGAGI. The J segment lost 5 bases and the V segment lost 5 bases, leaving 2 bases of the junction unmatched. The CDR3 is 13 residues long. About this clone itself: No antigen is known for it.

General study results and limits: Higher Inverse Simpson Index values in graft donor and pretransplant recipient predicted broader posttransplant TCR diversity. At the given depth, recipient repertoires were over 97% de novo clonotypes. Pathologically expanded recipient clonotypes increased progressively from day 30 to day 180 as diversity fell.

Produced via immunoSEQ multiplex PCR; TCRdb's table is partial and in-frame only. Of 6,000 or so clones listed, approximately 29% were seen once; the top ten hold about a sixth. The sample was peripheral blood mononuclear cells, taken 30 days after allogeneic stem cell transplant. J is TRBJ2-3 and V is TRBV6-5, with TRBD1 matching over 9 bases. This clonotype originated in a female patient aged 50-65 years who had an allogeneic stem cell transplant from an unrelated donor, so the T cells may come from the graft donor. Some clones in this sample may be carry-over from other donors' samples. In nucleotides, the CDR3 is TGTGCCAGCAGTACGACAGGGGGAGATACGCAGTATTTT. It translates to CASSTTGGDTQYF.